This T cell receptor (beta chain) stems from a study of cytomegalovirus exposure and HLA in healthy donors (dated by TCRdb to between 2016 and 2019). Study-level background: An earlier analysis of approximately 640 of the donors reported approximately 300 Gb of sequence data and around 110 million unique TCR beta sequences from about 200 million T cells. Using immunosequencing, the study profiled T cell repertoires from about 620 subjects and related those repertoires to cytomegalovirus serostatus. Among several hundred genotyped donors of the cohort, an average of roughly 230,000 unique TCR beta nucleotide sequences was sequenced per donor, of which 15% to 20% were non-productive. Typing coverage differed by locus: A, B, C, DRB1 and DQB1 were typed in roughly 620-630 donors, DQA1 in about 560, DPA1 in over 600, and DPB1 in 400 to 490. All discovery cohort repertoires had been generated on a single sequencing platform. In the later analysis, no new phenotypic data were used to find candidate immune exposures; instead, reliance was placed on TCR beta sequences and their occurrence across donors. The genetic ancestry cluster associated with self-reported Caucasian donors included 81% of the approximately 410 genotyped donors. The study combined high-throughput TCR immunosequencing, statistical association of individual TCRs with disease status, and machine learning to predict cytomegalovirus infection status. The study aimed to test whether cataloging public T cell receptors could reveal signatures of past pathogen exposure. A later genetic analysis took genome-wide SNP genotypes for about 55% of the 666 donors and used that subset as a discovery cohort. Four to six DR-DQ haplotypes were handled as single units for association and clustering because linkage in the cohort was strong. HLA typing included class I and class II loci at four-digit resolution. A later analysis re-analyzed previously published TCR beta repertoires from roughly 690 donors and added high-resolution HLA genotyping to study TCR occurrence patterns. An early release that covered about 640 HLA-typed donors contained approximately 300 gigabases of sequencing data and some 87 million unique TCR sequences. A separate validation cohort of approximately 130 different subjects was used in addition to the 666-subject first cohort. Donor age, sex, ethnicity and CMV serostatus were collected together with the repertoire data. An earlier analysis of fewer than 700 of the donors applied high-throughput TCR beta sequencing to assess whether each TCR beta V gene segment acted as functional or pseudogenic. Study-wide findings and limitations: In this cohort, only TCR beta chains were sequenced, and detectable features were limited by the absence of alpha or paired-chain data. A further reported finding was that TCR beta sequences accurately predicted the HLA-A and HLA-B alleles for most subjects in the first cohort. A cluster of highly shared sequence variants was judged likely to be a technical artifact of the sequencing pipeline. The presence/absence analyses assumed that sequencing depth was roughly uniform across donors, and that assumption may not be true. The study gave a list of some 150 TCR beta chains associated with cytomegalovirus. Correlated functional status among segregating V segments might reflect linkage disequilibrium, but an unknown experimental factor could not be ruled out. Because the 87-base-pair reads could not distinguish some IMGT-functional V segments, including TRBV6-2 and TRBV6-3, those segments were excluded. The classifier was reported to diagnose cytomegalovirus status with high specificity and sensitivity in both the original cohort and the validation cohort. CMV serostatus was the only immune exposure information available for the cohort. An earlier analysis of approximately 590 of the donors showed that most TCR beta V segments appeared in productive rearrangements either about 87% or about 30% of the time, which broadly matched IMGT annotations. In a later genetic analysis, a missense DCLRE1C variant was associated with V-gene and J-gene trimming of TCR beta chains, and the association was replicated in an independent cohort. It was suggested by the authors that the approach could potentially be generalized to other disease states and immunological phenotypes. Strong co-occurrence of HLA alleles, especially DR and DQ, made assigning TCR associations to individual alleles difficult. In vitro tests confirmed that three of the cytomegalovirus-associated TCR beta chains recognize cytomegalovirus antigens. Compared with equally common non-associated chains, HLA-associated TCR beta chains in a later analysis were more clonally expanded and had lower generation probabilities. Because HLA typing was unavailable for some donors at each locus, only the typed subset was used in association tests. According to a later genetic analysis, donors in an Asian-associated ancestry cluster had fewer N-insertions in productive TCRs than the approximately 610-donor mean. Specific HLA alleles were associated with 15,000 to 20,000 TCR beta sequences at a false discovery rate of 0.05 in a later analysis. Most TCR sequences were observed very rarely across donors, whereas some public TCRs were present in many individuals. A later analysis reported that several top co-occurrence clusters appeared linked to parvovirus B19, influenza, CMV and Epstein-Barr virus. The earlier analysis of approximately 590 of the donors excluded around 17 rarely observed V segments, including chromosome 9 orphons, because counts were too low. Most CMV-associated TCR beta chains appeared to be HLA-restricted in a later analysis, and the HLA associations seemed to be driven largely by CMV exposure. In a later analysis, TCR association rates were found to vary across HLA loci, with the most associated TCRs seen for DRB1 alleles and the fewest for HLA-C alleles.

On this clone itself: Its antigen specificity is not known. Within one base of it there is no much larger clone, and no base qualities were kept.

The cohort comprised hundreds of healthy bone marrow donors. Cohort members were all nominally healthy when sampled, although unrecorded immune exposures were likely present. The donor was CMV seronegative and was included in the group of a few hundred seronegative cohort members. A peripheral blood sample was collected from each donor, and TCR beta sequencing was performed on peripheral blood mononuclear cells. The Qiagen DNeasy Blood Extraction Kit was used to extract genomic DNA from the blood cell samples. Libraries were built with the immunoSEQ multiplex PCR assay. For the multiplex PCR, a mixture combining 60 forward primers for TCR Vbeta segments and 13 reverse primers for TCR Jbeta segments was used. The CDR3 region of rearranged TCR beta genes was amplified from genomic DNA by a multiplex PCR assay. The amplified TCR beta libraries were sequenced on the Illumina HiSeq System as 87-base-pair reads. The authors processed their data as follows. A later analysis tallied 75 million to 95 million unique TCR beta chains across the roughly 610 repertoires, and 10 million to 11 million of those chains were shared by two or more donors. Raw reads were error-corrected and collapsed into unique sequences by a nearest-neighbor algorithm in which closely related sequences were merged to remove PCR and sequencing errors. Alignment of CDR3 sequences to IMGT reference sequences was used to assign V, D and J gene segments. Each retained sequence needed at least a six-nucleotide match to both a V gene segment and a J gene segment. A rearrangement was called productive if the CDR3 had no stop codons and remained in frame with V and J, and every other rearrangement was called non-productive. CDR3 was defined by IMGT convention, running from the second conserved V-encoded cysteine to the conserved J-encoded phenylalanine. Sequences without an unambiguous match to a single V gene segment were excluded from the earlier analysis of approximately 560 of the donors. An earlier analysis of fewer than 750 of the donors classified V segments as functional when productive rearrangements were above 56.7% and as segregating when the standard deviation between donors was above 5%. A statistical classification framework was built to diagnose cytomegalovirus status from the catalog of TCR beta chain sequences. A later analysis assigned V and J genes by comparing TCR nucleotide sequences with IMGT/GENE-DB human TR gene sequences. Using the TCRdist pipeline, a later analysis assigned CDR3 sequences along with most-parsimonious VDJ recombination scenarios. A later analysis defined each TCR beta chain by its CDR3 amino acid sequence plus V-gene family, and excluded reads lacking a unique V-gene family. In a later analysis, several hundred highly shared, low-generation-probability nucleotide sequences were removed to address suspected cross-contamination and a sequencing artifact. In a later analysis, a clonal expansion index for each public chain was calculated from normalized within-repertoire ranks of inferred template counts. Generation probabilities in a later analysis came from a VDJ recombination model fitted to out-of-frame rearrangements, and those results were checked against IGoR. In a later analysis, TCR-TCR, TCR-HLA and TCR-CMV co-occurrence was scored with hypergeometric tests, and a repertoire-size bias correction was applied to TCR pairs. In a later analysis, false discovery rates were estimated by permuting HLA or CMV assignments 20 times. A later analysis grouped co-occurring TCRs with DBSCAN, adding TCRdist sequence similarity when clustering within HLA-allele-positive subsets. Co-occurrence clustering excluded repertoires with fewer than 30,000 or more than 120,000 public chains, plus five with anomalous nucleotide sharing. TCRdb's version of the immuneACCESS table is confined to in-frame rearrangements and falls short of the full clone set. An unresolved V gene accounts for under half of the shortfall where checked; the remainder is of unknown origin. V, J and clone size are those of that table, while D and trimming were read from the DNA. The sample contains approximately 220,000 clones, about 79% of them found a single time. The ten largest make up roughly 1.9% of the sample.

CDR1 and CDR2 are drawn from the germline V gene: SGDLS, YYNGEE. The CDR3 runs 16 amino acids, cysteine and phenylalanine included. Only the CDR3 DNA stays, 48 bases, in frame from base 1. Trimming at the junction amounts to 4 bases on V and 0 bases on J, and the germline ends lie 16 bases apart. The TCR was taken from a male donor in good health and CMV-seronegative. Recombination connected TRBV9 to TRBJ1-1; no D gene can be assigned with confidence. Sequencing was carried out using PBMCs. The CDR3 region reads CASSPRRASMNTEAFF. At the DNA level, the sequence is TGTGCCAGCAGCCCACGGAGGGCCAGCATGAACACTGAAGCTTTCTTT. This CDR3, with the reference TRBV9 and TRBJ1-1 proteins standing in past its ends, gives the full variable domain DSGVTQTPKHLITATGQRVTLRCSPRSGDLSVYWYQQSLDQGLQFLIQYYNGEERAKGNILERFSAQQFPDLHSELNLSSLELGDSALYFCASSPRRASMNTEAFFGQGTRLTVV.